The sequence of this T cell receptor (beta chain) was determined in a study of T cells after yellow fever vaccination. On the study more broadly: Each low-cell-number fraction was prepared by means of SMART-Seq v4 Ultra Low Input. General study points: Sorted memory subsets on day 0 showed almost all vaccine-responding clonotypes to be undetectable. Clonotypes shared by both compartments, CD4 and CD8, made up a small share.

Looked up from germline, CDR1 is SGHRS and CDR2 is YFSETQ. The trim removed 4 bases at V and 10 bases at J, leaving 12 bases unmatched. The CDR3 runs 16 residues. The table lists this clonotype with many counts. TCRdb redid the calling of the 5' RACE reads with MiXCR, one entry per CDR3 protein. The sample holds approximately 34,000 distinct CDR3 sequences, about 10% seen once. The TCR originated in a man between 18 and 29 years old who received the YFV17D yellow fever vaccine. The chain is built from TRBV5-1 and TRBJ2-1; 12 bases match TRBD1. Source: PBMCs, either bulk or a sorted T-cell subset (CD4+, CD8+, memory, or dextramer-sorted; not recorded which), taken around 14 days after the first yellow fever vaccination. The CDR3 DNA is TGCGCCAGCAGCCCCGGGTCGGGACAGGGGGCAAAGGAGCAGTTCTTC. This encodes CASSPGSGQGAKEQFF.